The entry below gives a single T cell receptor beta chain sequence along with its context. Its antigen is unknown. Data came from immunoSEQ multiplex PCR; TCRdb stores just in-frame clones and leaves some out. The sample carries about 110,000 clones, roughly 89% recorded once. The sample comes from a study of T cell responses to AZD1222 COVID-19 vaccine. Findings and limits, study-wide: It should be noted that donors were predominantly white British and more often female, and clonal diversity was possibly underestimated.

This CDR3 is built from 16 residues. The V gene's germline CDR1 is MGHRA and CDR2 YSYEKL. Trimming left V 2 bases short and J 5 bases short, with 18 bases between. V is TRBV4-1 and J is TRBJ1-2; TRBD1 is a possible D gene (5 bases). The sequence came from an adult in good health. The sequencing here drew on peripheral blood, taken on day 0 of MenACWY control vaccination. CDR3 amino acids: CASSQPRDGFKYGYTF. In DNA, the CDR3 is TGCGCCAGCAGCCAACCCCGGGACGGATTTAAATATGGCTACACCTTC.